This T cell receptor beta chain was obtained from a study of blood T cell repertoires in COVID-19. The overall study: T cells, B-cell-depleted T cells, or PBMCs provided the cDNA or gDNA that served as material.

This table comes from immunoSEQ multiplex PCR, and its TCRdb copy is limited to in-frame clones, with some not included. The table shows a few hundred thousand clones, with roughly 87% occurring only once. The CDR3 sequence is 14 residues long. Per germline, CDR1 MNHEY and CDR2 SMNVEV (reference sequence). V trimming: 6 bases; J trimming: 8 bases; junction bases outside the gene matches: 7. Across over 20 US areas, participants ranged in age from 18 to 89 years. Before being deemed recovered, Cohort 3 donors had two negative PCRs, clearance, or symptom resolution. The origin of this receptor is a woman under 40 who had recovered from COVID-19. Source material: PBMCs or T cells enriched from blood (not recorded which). The rearrangement links TRBV27 to TRBJ1-6, with TRBD1 matching over 7 bases. In nucleotides, the CDR3 is TGTGCCAGCAGATTACAGGGGTGGGATTCACCCCTCCACTTT. Translating it yields CASRLQGWDSPLHF.